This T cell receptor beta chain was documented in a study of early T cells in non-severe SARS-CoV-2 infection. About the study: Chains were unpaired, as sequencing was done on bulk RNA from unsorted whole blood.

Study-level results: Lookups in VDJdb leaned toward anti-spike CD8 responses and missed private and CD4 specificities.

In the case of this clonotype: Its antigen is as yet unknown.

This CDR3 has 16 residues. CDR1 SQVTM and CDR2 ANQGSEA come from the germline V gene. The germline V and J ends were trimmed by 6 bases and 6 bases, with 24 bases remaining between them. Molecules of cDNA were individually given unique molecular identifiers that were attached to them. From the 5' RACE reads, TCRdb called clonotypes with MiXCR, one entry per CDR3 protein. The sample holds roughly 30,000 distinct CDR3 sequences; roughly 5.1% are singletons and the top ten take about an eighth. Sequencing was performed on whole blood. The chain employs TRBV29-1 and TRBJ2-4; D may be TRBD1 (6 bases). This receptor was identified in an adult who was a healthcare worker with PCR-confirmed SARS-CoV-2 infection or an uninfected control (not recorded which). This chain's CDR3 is CSVPPGAGSMINIQYF. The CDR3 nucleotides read TGCAGCGTCCCCCCAGGGGCAGGGAGTATGATAAACATTCAGTACTTC. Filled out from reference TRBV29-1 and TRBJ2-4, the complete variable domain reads SAVISQKPSRDICQRGTSLTIQCQVDSQVTMMFWYRQQPGQSLTLIATANQGSEATYESGFVIDKFPISRPNLTFSTLTVSNMSPEDSSIYLCSVPPGAGSMINIQYFGAGTRLSVL.